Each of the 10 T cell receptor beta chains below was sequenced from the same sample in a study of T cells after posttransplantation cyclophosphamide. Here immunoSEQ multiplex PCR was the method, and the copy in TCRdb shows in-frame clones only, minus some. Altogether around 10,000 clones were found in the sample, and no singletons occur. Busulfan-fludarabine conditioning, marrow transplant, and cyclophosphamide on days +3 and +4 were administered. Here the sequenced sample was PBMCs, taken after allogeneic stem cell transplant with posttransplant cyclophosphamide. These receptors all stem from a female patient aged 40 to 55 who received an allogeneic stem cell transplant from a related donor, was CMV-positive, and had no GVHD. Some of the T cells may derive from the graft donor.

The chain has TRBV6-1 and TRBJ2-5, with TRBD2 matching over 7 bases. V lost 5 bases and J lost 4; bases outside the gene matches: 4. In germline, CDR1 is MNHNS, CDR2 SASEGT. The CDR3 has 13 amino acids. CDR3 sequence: CASSPWGGETQYF. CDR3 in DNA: TGTGCCAGCAGTCCCTGGGGGGGAGAGACCCAGTACTTC.

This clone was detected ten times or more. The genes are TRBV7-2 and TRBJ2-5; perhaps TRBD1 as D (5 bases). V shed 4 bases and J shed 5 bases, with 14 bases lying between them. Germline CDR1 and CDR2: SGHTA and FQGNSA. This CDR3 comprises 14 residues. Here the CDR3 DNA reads TGTGCCAGCAGCTCACTTCTAAAGGGGGAGACCCAGTACTTC. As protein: CASSSLLKGETQYF.

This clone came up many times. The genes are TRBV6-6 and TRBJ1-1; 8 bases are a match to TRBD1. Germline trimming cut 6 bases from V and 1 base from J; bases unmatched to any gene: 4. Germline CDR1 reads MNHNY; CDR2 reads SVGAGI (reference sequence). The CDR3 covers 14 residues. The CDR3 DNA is TGTGCCAGCAGGGGACAGGTCCCGAACACTGAAGCTTTCTTT. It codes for CASRGQVPNTEAFF.

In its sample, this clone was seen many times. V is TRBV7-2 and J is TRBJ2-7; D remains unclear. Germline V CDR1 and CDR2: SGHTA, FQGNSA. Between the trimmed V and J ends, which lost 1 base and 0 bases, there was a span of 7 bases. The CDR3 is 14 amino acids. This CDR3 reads CASSLGVSSYEQYF. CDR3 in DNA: TGTGCCAGCAGCTTAGGAGTTAGCTCCTACGAGCAGTACTTC.

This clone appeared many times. The CDR3 loop reads CASRTTTGGRAEQYF. In DNA form, the CDR3 reads TGTGCCAGCAGGACTACGACAGGGGGCAGGGCCGAGCAGTACTTC. V usage is TRBV12-3 or TRBV12-4 and J usage is TRBJ2-7; TRBD1 agrees at 10 bases. This CDR3 region has 15 residues. V lost 6 bases to trimming and J lost 6 bases; unmatched junction nucleotides: 11.

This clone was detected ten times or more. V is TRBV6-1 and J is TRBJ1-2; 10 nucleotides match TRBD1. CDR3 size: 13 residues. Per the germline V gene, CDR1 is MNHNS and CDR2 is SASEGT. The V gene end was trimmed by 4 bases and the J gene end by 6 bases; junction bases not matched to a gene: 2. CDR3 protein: CASSGQGANGYTF. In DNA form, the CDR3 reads TGTGCCAGCAGTGGACAGGGGGCGAATGGCTACACCTTC.

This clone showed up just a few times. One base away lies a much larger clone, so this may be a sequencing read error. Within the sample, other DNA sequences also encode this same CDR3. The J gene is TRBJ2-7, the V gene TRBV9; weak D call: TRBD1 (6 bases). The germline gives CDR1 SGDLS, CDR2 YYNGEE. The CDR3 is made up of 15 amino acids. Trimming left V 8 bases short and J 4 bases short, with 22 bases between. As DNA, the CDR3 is TGTGCCAGTAGCTTCGGGCAGGGGACGGCATACGAGCAGTACTTC. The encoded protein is CASSFGQGTAYEQYF.

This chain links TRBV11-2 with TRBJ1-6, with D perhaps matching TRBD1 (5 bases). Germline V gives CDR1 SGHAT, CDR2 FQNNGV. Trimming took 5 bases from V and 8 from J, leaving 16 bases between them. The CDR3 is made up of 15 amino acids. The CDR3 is CASSQNPQQDSPLHF. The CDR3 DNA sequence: TGTGCCAGCAGCCAGAACCCTCAACAGGATTCACCCCTCCACTTT.

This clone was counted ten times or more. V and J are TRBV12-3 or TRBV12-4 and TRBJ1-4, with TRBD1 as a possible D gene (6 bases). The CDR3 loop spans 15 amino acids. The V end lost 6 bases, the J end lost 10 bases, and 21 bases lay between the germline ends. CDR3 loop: CASRGAGGAAGKLFF. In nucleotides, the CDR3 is TGTGCCAGCAGGGGCGCGGGGGGGGCAGCTGGAAAACTGTTTTTT.

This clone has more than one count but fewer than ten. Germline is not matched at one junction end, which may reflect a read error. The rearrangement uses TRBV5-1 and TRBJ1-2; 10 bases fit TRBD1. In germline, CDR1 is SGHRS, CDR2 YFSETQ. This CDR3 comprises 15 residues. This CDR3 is CASTLVDDRGQGYTF. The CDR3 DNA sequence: TGCGCCAGCACCTTGGTGGACGACAGGGGGCAAGGCTACACCTTC.